The clone carrying this T cell receptor beta chain was recorded many times. Its target is not known. CDR3 length equals 12 residues. Germline loops: CDR1 SGHTA, CDR2 FQGNSA. V was shortened by 2 bases and J by 7 bases, with 3 bases between the two germline ends. This entry belongs to a study of T cell repertoires in cytomegalovirus infection. Looking at the study overall: Indications of both CMV infection and matching HLA type were provided by public TCR beta signatures. Findings and limits, study-wide: It was HLA-C-restricted CMV-specific TCR beta clonotypes that dominated the response ex vivo. Totalled public TCR beta family frequency picked out people who carried CMV plus the relevant HLA.

One entry per CDR3 protein results from TCRdb running MiXCR on the reads. The sample holds approximately 250,000 distinct CDR3 sequences; roughly an eighth are singletons and the top ten take approximately 1.6%. The source of this sequence is a human donor in good health (CMV status not recorded). Some clones in this sample may be carry-over from other donors' samples. The sample consisted of PBMCs. The chain employs TRBV7-2 and TRBJ1-6; unclear D gene. CDR3 coding DNA: TGTGCCAGCAGCTTACTGAATTCACCCCTCCACTTT. Translated, it gives CASSLLNSPLHF.